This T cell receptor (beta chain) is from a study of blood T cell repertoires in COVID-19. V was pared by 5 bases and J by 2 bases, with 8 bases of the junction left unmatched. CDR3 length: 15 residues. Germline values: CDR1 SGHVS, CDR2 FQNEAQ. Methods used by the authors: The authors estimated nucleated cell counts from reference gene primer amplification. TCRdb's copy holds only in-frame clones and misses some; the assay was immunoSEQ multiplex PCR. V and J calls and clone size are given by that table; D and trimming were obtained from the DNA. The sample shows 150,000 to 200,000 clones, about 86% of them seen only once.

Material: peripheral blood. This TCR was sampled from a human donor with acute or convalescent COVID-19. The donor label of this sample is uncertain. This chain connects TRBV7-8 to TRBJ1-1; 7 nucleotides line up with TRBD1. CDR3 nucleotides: TGTGCCAGCAGCACTACCGGGACAGATAACACTGAAGCTTTCTTT. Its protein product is CASSTTGTDNTEAFF.